A single sample gave rise to the 2 T cell receptor beta chains below, sequenced in a study of monozygotic twins with inflammatory bowel disease (dated by TCRdb to about 2019). Library prep was done by 5' RACE. TCRdb names Illumina HiSeq 2500 as the instrument used. Following reprocessing of the reads by TCRdb, the data hold one row per CDR3 protein sequence and no DNA is available. The data table for this sample lists some 200,000 distinct CDR3 sequences. The ten biggest clones cover roughly 8% of the sample. The specimen was blood. The source of these receptors is a human donor with ulcerative colitis or Crohn's disease, or a healthy co-twin of an affected twin (not recorded which).

The chain is built from TRBV30 and TRBJ2-1; TCRdb calls TRBD2, which cannot be checked without DNA. This CDR3 spans 17 amino acids. In germline, CDR1 is GTSNPN, CDR2 SVGIG (reference sequence). CDR3 sequence reads: CAWSRGASGGTYNEQFF.

The chain has TRBV27 and TRBJ2-3; the D call from TCRdb, TRBD2, cannot be confirmed without DNA. Germline V CDR1 and CDR2: MNHEY, SMNVEV (reference sequence). The CDR3 has 16 amino acids. The CDR3 spells CASSPGLAGRTDTQYF.